This T cell receptor (beta chain) originates from a study of vaccination and CD4 T cells after COVID-19. At the level of the study: The stimulating agents, overlapping spike peptides, came from SARS-CoV-2, HCoV-NL63, HCoV-OC43 and HCoV-229E.

Treatment meaning: roughly 11-day PBMC culture with coronavirus spike peptide pools or control peptides (ViraFEST assay). Using peptide pools, antigen-specific T cells were expanded in ViraFEST before TCRs were sequenced. As regards this clonotype: Its antigen remains unknown.

The CDR3 has 12 residues. The germline gives CDR1 SQVTM, CDR2 ANQGSEA. The J segment lost 7 bases and the V segment lost 6 bases, leaving 5 bases of the junction unmatched. Oncomine TCR Beta short-read sequencing was applied to DNA from cultured CD4+ T cells. TCRdb recomputed calls from the PCR reads with MiXCR, one row per CDR3 protein. The data show around 19,000 distinct CDR3 sequences, around two fifths seen once. The sequence was obtained from a human donor who had recovered from COVID-19. This rearrangement joins TRBV29-1 to TRBJ2-1; TRBD2 aligns across 8 bases. Sequencing was performed on CD4+ T cells from blood, cultured in vitro. The CDR3 here is CSVGGARNEQFF. As DNA, the CDR3 is TGCAGCGTCGGGGGGGCCAGAAATGAGCAGTTCTTC.